Below, one TCR beta chain is given with its context. Its antigen is still unknown. The data are from a study of post-analysis software for immune sequencing data. Study as a whole: Clinical courses comprised relapsing-remitting, secondary progressive and progressive-relapsing multiple sclerosis.

V lost 0 bases to trimming and J lost 8 bases; unmatched junction nucleotides: 3. CDR1 SGHRS and CDR2 YFSETQ come from the germline V gene. This CDR3 comprises 14 residues. Built from TCR beta cDNA, the libraries had unique molecular identifiers in them. cDNA molecules numbering 400,000 to 550,000 came from about 0.94 to 9.7 million T cells. One entry per CDR3 protein results from TCRdb running MiXCR on the PCR reads. The data contain roughly 670,000 distinct CDR3 sequences, approximately 60% of them singletons. Study conclusions and caveats: Included in a set of roughly five TRBV segments more frequent in patients than controls were TRBV5-6, TRBV5-1 and TRBV20-1. By F measure, samples from a shared preparation batch strongly co-clustered.

Material: blood. The chain carries TRBV5-1 and TRBJ2-1; TRBD2 matches 9 bases. The sequence was collected from a girl aged 2-10 years with multiple sclerosis. This CDR3 is CASSLDSGGDEQFF. The CDR3 DNA sequence: TGCGCCAGCAGCTTGGATAGCGGGGGAGATGAGCAGTTCTTC.